These 28 T cell receptor beta chains were all obtained from the same sample, sequenced in a study of T cells in Graves' hyperthyroidism and ophthalmopathy (dated by TCRdb to about 2019). Preparation of the library involved multiplex PCR. Instrument on record: Illumina HiSeq 2000. The TCR beta CDR3 regions were amplified from RNA transcripts. A first-round RT-PCR of the TCR CDR3 used the HTBI primer set with the Qiagen OneStep RT-PCR kit. TCRdb's own reprocessing of the public reads used fastp at Q25 and MiXCR and kept productive beta chains. Every entry covers one CDR3 protein and lists the most common genes and DNA from its rows. For this sample there are 500,000 to 600,000 distinct CDR3 sequences; 46% appear just once. The ten largest clonotypes hold approximately 44% of the sample. The sequenced sample consisted of peripheral blood or thyroid tissue (not recorded which). The receptors derive from an adult woman with Graves' disease, either hyperthyroidism or ophthalmopathy (not recorded which).

This clonotype has a single count. The chain employs TRBV14 and TRBJ2-7, with 9 positions matching TRBD2. V shed 1 base, J shed 4 bases, and the junction held 5 bases outside the gene matches. The CDR3 loop spans 15 amino acids. Germline-derived CDR1 and CDR2 are SGHDN and FVKESK. As DNA, the CDR3 is TGTGCCAGCAGCCAAGCCCCTAGCGGGGATTACGAGCAGTACTTC. It specifies CASSQAPSGDYEQYF.

In DNA form, the CDR3 reads TGTGCCAGCAACATGGACTTCAATCAGCCCCAGCATTTT. This gives the protein CASNMDFNQPQHF. V gene TRBV28 combines with J gene TRBJ1-5; D is undetermined. The V and J ends lost 7 bases and 3 bases respectively, with 10 bases between them. The CDR3 is 13 residues long. CDR1 is MDHEN and CDR2 is SYDVKM in the germline V gene.

Comment on this clonotype: Being one base from a much bigger clone, this may be a read error. The chain is built from TRBV7-9 and TRBJ2-7; no clear D. The CDR3 runs 16 residues. Deletions cut 4 bases from V and 3 bases from J, with 19 bases between. Germline CDR1 reads SEHNR; CDR2 reads FQNEAQ (reference sequence). CDR3 amino acids: CASSSFKARRGYEQYF. DNA of the CDR3: TGTGCCAGCAGCTCTTTCAAAGCCCGCCGCGGCTACGAGCAGTACTTC.

The J gene is TRBJ1-1, the V gene TRBV27, with 7 bases lining up with TRBD1. Germline trimming cut 4 bases from V and 4 bases from J; bases unmatched to any gene: 15. The CDR3 contains 17 residues. Germline values: CDR1 MNHEY, CDR2 SMNVEV (reference sequence). The CDR3 is CASSWDNRGRRATEAFF. As DNA, the CDR3 is TGTGCCAGCAGTTGGGACAACAGGGGACGGAGGGCCACTGAAGCTTTCTTT.

V and J are TRBV7-9 and TRBJ2-7; the D is unclear. CDR1 is SEHNR and CDR2 is FQNEAQ in the germline V gene (reference sequence). The CDR3 spans 13 residues. V was pared by 7 bases and J by 3 bases, with 13 bases between. CDR3 coding DNA: TGTGCCAGCACCGCGGACGGTTACTACGAGCAGTACTTC. Translated: CASTADGYYEQYF.

The DNA of the CDR3 is TGTGCCAGCAGCTCCAAACGGGGACAATCCGGGCAAGAGACCCAGTACTTC. Protein product: CASSSKRGQSGQETQYF. The gene calls are TRBV7-2 and TRBJ2-5, with D maybe TRBD1 (6 bases). Germline CDR1 and CDR2: SGHTA and FQGNSA. The length of the CDR3 is 17 residues. Between the trimmed V and J ends, which lost 4 bases and 2 bases, there was a span of 20 bases.

The J gene is TRBJ1-2, the V gene TRBV5-1; weak D call: TRBD1 (5 bases). The CDR3 runs 13 residues. V lost 4 bases, J lost 6 bases, and 13 bases lay in between. The germline gives CDR1 SGHRS, CDR2 YFSETQ. The CDR3 DNA reads as TGCGCCAGCAGCATCGACGGGGACGATGGCTACACCTTC. This translates into CASSIDGDDGYTF.

The chain combines TRBV12-3 or TRBV12-4 with TRBJ1-1; D gene ambiguous. Trimming cost V 6 bases and J 1 base, with 6 bases left between them. The CDR3 sequence is 12 residues long. CDR3 region: CASREPNTEAFF. CDR3 coding DNA: TGTGCCAGCAGGGAACCGAACACTGAAGCTTTCTTT.

This clonotype occurred a few times. This chain joins TRBV6-4 and TRBJ1-5; a weak D match, TRBD1 (5 bases). Germline V gene sequence: CDR1 MRHNA, CDR2 SNTAGT. The CDR3 length is 15 residues. Trimming pared 0 bases from V and 6 bases from J, leaving 12 bases between. CDR3 protein: CASSDSRGTGQPQHF. The CDR3 coding sequence is TGTGCCAGCAGTGACTCACGGGGGACGGGTCAGCCCCAGCATTTT.

The rearrangement joins TRBV5-1 to TRBJ2-3, with a weak D call TRBD2 (7 bases). Deletions cut 7 bases from V and 5 bases from J, with 20 bases between. CDR1 and CDR2 from the germline V gene are SGHRS and YFSETQ. This CDR3 region has 15 residues. The CDR3 loop is CASAARGAREDTQYF. The CDR3 DNA reads TGCGCCAGCGCTGCCCGGGGGGCGCGTGAAGATACGCAGTATTTT.

V usage is TRBV2 and J usage is TRBJ2-2; TRBD2 is a possible D gene (6 bases). The germline CDR1 and CDR2 sequences are SNHLY and FYNNEI. The CDR3 is made up of 13 amino acids. V dropped 3 bases and J dropped 5 bases, with 7 bases sitting between them. CDR3 bases: TGTGCCAGCAGTGAGGAGGGGACCGGGGAGCTGTTTTTT. Translating gives CASSEEGTGELFF. The full variable domain, its missing parts supplied by reference TRBV2 and TRBJ2-2, is EPEVTQTPSHQVTQMGQEVILRCVPISNHLYFYWYRQILGQKVEFLVSFYNNEISEKSEIFDDQFSVERPDGSNFTLKIRSTKLEDSAMYFCASSEEGTGELFFGEGSRLTVL.

This clonotype was recorded only once. The chain couples TRBV9 to TRBJ2-7, with D maybe TRBD2 (5 bases). The V end was cut by 0 bases, the J end by 1 base, with 8 bases between. The CDR3 is 14 residues long. Germline lookup yields CDR1 SGDLS and CDR2 YYNGEE. The DNA for the CDR3 is TGTGCCAGCAGCGTAGAAGAGGGTTCCTACGAGCAGTACTTC. This codes for CASSVEEGSYEQYF.

This clonotype has a count of ten or more. The rearrangement uses TRBV20-1 and TRBJ1-4; D is uncertain. The germline gives CDR1 DFQATT, CDR2 SNEGSKA (reference sequence). The CDR3 spans 12 residues. V lost 3 bases to trimming and J lost 8 bases, with 10 bases between them. The CDR3 nucleotides read TGCAGTGCTAGGGCAGAGGGAGAAAAACTGTTTTTT. It specifies CSARAEGEKLFF.

This clonotype was counted many times. This chain joins TRBV19 and TRBJ1-2, with TRBD1 matching 9 bases. Germline V gene data show CDR1 as LNHDA and CDR2 as SQIVND (reference sequence). V lost 4 bases to trimming and J lost 2 bases; unmatched junction nucleotides: 5. This CDR3 has 15 amino acids. CDR3 in DNA: TGTGCCAGTAGTACGGGGACAGGGAGGAACTATGGCTACACCTTC. Translating it yields CASSTGTGRNYGYTF.

This clonotype was detected only a few times. Here the CDR3 reads CAIRFGGSGANVLTF. For the CDR3, the DNA is TGTGCCATCAGGTTTGGGGGCTCTGGGGCCAACGTCCTGACTTTC. The chain carries TRBV10-3 and TRBJ2-6; either TRBD1 or TRBD2 may fit D (5 bases each). Germline CDR1 and CDR2: ENHRY and SYGVKD. With 6 bases removed from V and 0 bases from J, the gap between germline ends came to 9 bases. This CDR3 has 15 residues.

J is TRBJ1-6 and V is TRBV20-1; the match to TRBD1 covers 10 bases. J lost 10 bases, V lost 6 bases, and 12 bases had no gene match. The CDR3 is 15 amino acids. Germline lookup yields CDR1 DFQATT and CDR2 SNEGSKA (reference sequence). The chain's CDR3 is CSASVLGQGSSPLHF. CDR3 bases: TGCAGTGCAAGCGTGCTGGGACAGGGGTCCTCACCCCTCCACTTT.

This chain joins TRBV15 and TRBJ1-2; D not certain. Per germline, CDR1 LNHNV and CDR2 YYDKDF (reference sequence). Trimming removed 0 bases from V and 3 bases from J, with 11 bases in between. The CDR3 has 15 amino acids. CDR3 nucleotide sequence: TGTGCCACCAGCAGAGATGTCAGTTCAGACTATGGCTACACCTTC. It is translated as CATSRDVSSDYGYTF.

In its sample, this clonotype was seen many times. CDR3 sequence reads: CASSWDASEPQHF. The CDR3, as DNA: TGTGCCAGCAGTTGGGACGCCTCCGAGCCCCAGCATTTT. The chain employs TRBV2 and TRBJ1-5, with TRBD1 as a possible D gene (5 bases). The CDR3 length is 13 residues. V lost 5 bases to trimming and J lost 8 bases, with 13 bases between them. Germline V gene lookup returns CDR1 SNHLY and CDR2 FYNNEI.

The chain joins TRBV10-2 to TRBJ2-5; no reliable D call. The CDR3 runs 15 residues. CDR1 is WSHSY, CDR2 SAAADI, per germline. V was trimmed by 0 bases and J by 1 base, leaving 9 bases between them. The CDR3 bases are TGCGCCAGCAGTGAGTCATTGGCGTTCCAAGAGACCCAGTACTTC. Translation: CASSESLAFQETQYF.

The chain has TRBV10-2 and TRBJ2-7, with a tentative D call TRBD1 (6 bases). This CDR3 is built from 12 residues. Germline-derived CDR1 and CDR2 are WSHSY and SAAADI. Trimming took off 7 bases at V and 4 bases at J, with 11 bases between the two ends. The CDR3 protein is CASTERGYEQYF. Written as DNA, the CDR3 is TGCGCCAGCACCGAAAGGGGGTACGAGCAGTACTTC.

A remark on this clonotype: Mismatch with germline at one junction end may stem from a read error. The chain uses TRBV7-6 and TRBJ2-6; the D gene is possibly TRBD2 (6 bases). CDR1 and CDR2 from the germline V gene are SGHVS and FNYEAQ. The CDR3 runs 17 residues. CDR3 nucleotide sequence: TGTGCCAGCAGTGCTAGAGGGTCAGGGACTGGGGCCAACGTCTTGACTTTC. This encodes CASSARGSGTGANVLTF.

The sample holds one count of this clonotype. CDR3 bases: TGTGCCAGCAACCCATGGGGACTAGTCGAGACCCAGTACTTC. This translates into CASNPWGLVETQYF. The chain joins TRBV6-5 to TRBJ2-5, with 8 bases that match TRBD2. The V and J ends lost 7 bases and 5 bases, in that order; junction bases with no gene match: 9. Germline V CDR1 and CDR2: MNHEY, SVGAGI. The CDR3 contains 14 residues.

The rearrangement joins TRBV9 to TRBJ1-4; 9 nucleotides agree with TRBD1. With V trimmed by 4 bases and J by 14 bases, 3 bases remained unmatched. Germline loops: CDR1 SGDLS, CDR2 YYNGEE. The CDR3 totals 11 residues. The CDR3 DNA is TGTGCCAGCAGCTTTGGACAGGGGCTGTTTTTT. Its translation is CASSFGQGLFF.

J is TRBJ1-2 and V is TRBV20-1, with unresolved D. Trimming took off 1 base at V and 6 bases at J, with 15 bases between the two ends. Per germline, CDR1 DFQATT and CDR2 SNEGSKA (reference sequence). CDR3 length: 14 amino acids. CDR3 sequence: CSARGLAGDDGYTF. As DNA, the CDR3 is TGCAGTGCTAGAGGACTAGCGGGAGACGATGGCTACACCTTC.

The chain combines TRBV20-1 with TRBJ2-5; perhaps TRBD2 as D (6 bases). Germline V gene lookup returns CDR1 DFQATT and CDR2 SNEGSKA (reference sequence). CDR3 size: 12 residues. V was shortened by 5 bases and J by 4 bases, with 11 bases between the two germline ends. The CDR3 DNA follows: TGCAGTGCTGCATCGGGAGCAGAGACCCAGTACTTC. It yields the protein CSAASGAETQYF.

In this sample, this clonotype turned up many times. The chain carries TRBV4-2 and TRBJ1-1; D unclear. V gave up 4 bases and J gave up 4 bases, with 19 bases separating them. The CDR3 loop spans 16 amino acids. Germline lookup yields CDR1 LGHNA and CDR2 YNFKEQ. The CDR3, as DNA: TGTGCCAGCAGCCTCACCCTGGCGTCAGGCGGCACTGAAGCTTTCTTT. This codes for CASSLTLASGGTEAFF.

This clonotype was seen a handful of times. V and J are TRBV25-1 and TRBJ1-1; D not resolved. This CDR3 has 12 residues. V was trimmed by 4 bases and J by 3 bases, leaving 6 bases between them. Germline V lookup: CDR1 MGHDK, CDR2 SYGVNS. CDR3 loop: CASSGLDTEAFF. The DNA for the CDR3 is TGTGCCAGCAGTGGACTAGACACTGAAGCTTTCTTT.

This clonotype showed up just once. The chain couples TRBV18 to TRBJ2-2; weak D call: TRBD1 (6 bases). Germline CDR1 and CDR2: KGHSH and LQKENI. Trimming cost V 6 bases and J 5 bases, with 13 bases left between them. This CDR3 contains 14 residues. CDR3: CASSPQGRTGELFF. The CDR3 DNA sequence: TGTGCCAGCTCCCCCCAGGGGCGAACCGGGGAGCTGTTTTTT.